Listed here are 21 T cell receptor beta chains from one sample, sequenced in a study of blood T cell repertoires in COVID-19. TCRdb's copy holds only in-frame clones and misses some; the assay was immunoSEQ multiplex PCR. The sample carries about 400,000 clones, approximately 89% recorded once. Sample: PBMCs or T cells enriched from blood (not recorded which). These receptors all stem from a woman in her thirties who had recovered from COVID-19.

This chain uses TRBV27 with TRBJ1-6; D may be TRBD1 (5 bases). The CDR3 spans 14 residues. CDR1 is MNHEY, CDR2 SMNVEV, per germline (reference sequence). V shed 8 bases and J shed 3 bases, with 11 bases lying between them. The CDR3 nucleotides are TGTGCCAGCGGAGCAGGGAACTATAATTCACCCCTCCACTTT. This gives the protein CASGAGNYNSPLHF.

This clone was counted once. This chain links TRBV11-2 with TRBJ2-1, with D unresolved. This CDR3 region has 13 residues. Per germline, CDR1 SGHAT and CDR2 FQNNGV. The germline V and J ends were trimmed by 0 bases and 6 bases, with 6 bases remaining between them. CDR3 sequence (DNA): TGTGCCAGCAGCTTAGAGGTGGCCAATGAGCAGTTCTTC. This encodes CASSLEVANEQFF.

This clone turned up a few times. The V and J genes are TRBV5-1 and TRBJ2-1; 10 nucleotides agree with TRBD2. This CDR3 region has 13 residues. The germline V gene encodes CDR1 SGHRS and CDR2 YFSETQ. With V trimmed by 4 bases and J by 10 bases, 5 bases remained unmatched. CDR3 region: CASSPLTSGEQFF. The CDR3 bases are TGCGCCAGCAGCCCACTGACTAGCGGGGAGCAGTTCTTC.

V usage is TRBV5-1 and J usage is TRBJ2-1, with TRBD2 identical over 9 bases. Germline values: CDR1 SGHRS, CDR2 YFSETQ. V shed 5 bases, J shed 3 bases, and the junction held 6 bases outside the gene matches. The CDR3 runs 15 residues. The CDR3 loop reads CASSSGRGVYNEQFF. Written as DNA, the CDR3 is TGCGCCAGCAGTAGCGGGAGAGGTGTCTACAATGAGCAGTTCTTC.

The genes are TRBV7-6 and TRBJ2-7, with 8 bases that match TRBD1. This CDR3 has 14 residues. Germline V gene sequence: CDR1 SGHVS, CDR2 FNYEAQ. V dropped 3 bases and J dropped 3; count of bases not matched to a gene: 4. CDR3 residues: CASSFRQGYYEQYF. For the CDR3, the DNA is TGTGCCAGCAGCTTTCGACAGGGGTACTACGAGCAGTACTTC.

This chain links TRBV7-9 with TRBJ1-4; D uncertain. CDR1 and CDR2 (germline): SEHNR, FQNEAQ (reference sequence). The CDR3 extends over 14 amino acids. Trimming left V 2 bases short and J 11 bases short, with 15 bases between. CDR3 sequence reads: CASSLKTGGSKLFF. As DNA, the CDR3 is TGTGCCAGCAGCTTAAAAACGGGAGGGTCGAAACTGTTTTTT.

This sequence joins TRBV18 and TRBJ1-2; D is unresolved. CDR3 length: 13 amino acids. Germline V gene lookup returns CDR1 KGHSH and CDR2 LQKENI. V dropped 2 bases and J dropped 2 bases, with 6 bases sitting between them. The CDR3 nucleotides read TGTGCCAGCTCACCAGGGAGAAACTATGGCTACACCTTC. Its translation is CASSPGRNYGYTF.

The chain uses TRBV6-5 and TRBJ1-1, with D maybe TRBD1 (5 bases). Trimming cost V 7 bases and J 7 bases, with 22 bases left between them. The CDR3 covers 15 residues. Germline values: CDR1 MNHEY, CDR2 SVGAGI. The CDR3 region is CASTIESRGVREAFF. In DNA form, the CDR3 reads TGTGCCAGCACCATCGAATCTAGGGGTGTCCGTGAAGCTTTCTTT.

The gene calls are TRBV4-3 and TRBJ1-6, with D perhaps matching TRBD1 (5 bases). Per germline, CDR1 LGHNA and CDR2 YSLEER. The CDR3 consists of 16 residues. V was cut by 0 bases and J by 6 bases, with 12 bases left in between. CDR3 sequence (DNA): TGCGCCAGCAGCCAAGATGTAGGGGCAGCTAATTCACCCCTCCACTTT. Its translation: CASSQDVGAANSPLHF.

This rearrangement joins TRBV10-3 to TRBJ1-1, with a weak D call TRBD1 (6 bases). The germline V gene has CDR1 ENHRY and CDR2 SYGVKD. V was shortened by 0 bases and J by 1 base, with 9 bases between the two germline ends. The CDR3 contains 15 residues. The CDR3 nucleotides read TGTGCCATCAGTGAGTCGGGGGCGGGGAACACTGAAGCTTTCTTT. Residues: CAISESGAGNTEAFF.

The rearrangement joins TRBV15 to TRBJ1-3; tentatively, D is TRBD1 (6 bases). This CDR3 has 15 residues. The germline V gene encodes CDR1 LNHNV and CDR2 YYDKDF (reference sequence). The V gene lost 2 bases and the J gene lost 4 bases, with 12 bases spanning the gap. This chain's CDR3 is CATSRPGRGGNTIYF. The CDR3 region has the DNA TGTGCCACCAGCAGACCGGGCAGGGGCGGAAACACCATATATTTT.

The chain uses TRBV24-1 and TRBJ2-3; unclear D gene. V gave up 0 bases and J gave up 0 bases, with 6 bases separating them. The CDR3 loop spans 15 amino acids. The germline gives CDR1 KGHDR, CDR2 SFDVKD. The CDR3 coding sequence is TGTGCCACCAGTGATTTGGAGTTTAGCACAGATACGCAGTATTTT. Residues: CATSDLEFSTDTQYF.

The chain combines TRBV5-1 with TRBJ1-2; 7 bases are shared with TRBD1. From germline, CDR1 is SGHRS and CDR2 YFSETQ. The CDR3 is 16 amino acids. The V segment lost 6 bases and the J segment 8 bases; nucleotides outside the gene matches: 19. The CDR3 protein is CASNRGQDSTYLGYTF. In DNA form, the CDR3 reads TGCGCCAGCAATAGGGGGCAGGACTCAACCTATCTGGGCTACACCTTC.

The table lists this clone with a count of one. The chain employs TRBV6-2 or TRBV6-3 and TRBJ1-5; 7 bases match TRBD1. This CDR3 is built from 16 residues. V lost 6 bases to trimming and J lost 3 bases; unmatched junction nucleotides: 11. The germline V gene has CDR1 MNHEY and CDR2 SVGEGT. The CDR3 DNA is TGTGCCAGCAGCTATACCGGGACAGAGAACAATCAGCCCCAGCATTTT. It translates to CASSYTGTENNQPQHF.

The rearrangement uses TRBV18 and TRBJ2-3; D gene ambiguous. V was shortened by 1 base and J by 2 bases, with 4 bases between the two germline ends. Germline assignment: CDR1 KGHSH and CDR2 LQKENI. The CDR3 is made up of 13 amino acids. The CDR3 here is CASSPRDTDTQYF. In DNA, the CDR3 is TGTGCCAGCTCACCACGAGACACAGATACGCAGTATTTT.

The V call is TRBV9, the J call TRBJ2-7; 11 nucleotides line up with TRBD1. With 3 bases clipped from V and 2 bases from J, the junction kept 7 bases outside the gene matches. CDR1 and CDR2 (germline): SGDLS, YYNGEE. CDR3 length: 16 amino acids. Here the CDR3 reads CASSAEKGQGAYEQYF. DNA of the CDR3: TGTGCCAGCAGCGCGGAAAAGGGACAGGGGGCCTACGAGCAGTACTTC.

This rearrangement joins TRBV19 to TRBJ1-5; 7 nucleotides agree with TRBD1. J lost 4 bases, V lost 3 bases, and 3 bases had no gene match. Germline V gene data show CDR1 as LNHDA and CDR2 as SQIVND (reference sequence). The CDR3 is made up of 14 amino acids. The CDR3 region has the DNA TGTGCCAGTAGTATGGGACAGATGAATCAGCCCCAGCATTTT. Its protein product is CASSMGQMNQPQHF.

The chain carries TRBV5-1 and TRBJ1-2; D gene uncertain. Trimming stripped 2 bases from V and 8 bases from J, with 22 bases between. The CDR3 is 16 residues long. Per the germline V gene, CDR1 is SGHRS and CDR2 is YFSETQ. In DNA form, the CDR3 reads TGCGCCAGCAGCTTCGATTCCGGGAAAACCTTAGGAGGCTACACCTTC. Translating gives CASSFDSGKTLGGYTF.

V gene TRBV7-9 combines with J gene TRBJ1-5, with a tentative D call TRBD1 (5 bases). This CDR3 spans 15 amino acids. Germline values: CDR1 SEHNR, CDR2 FQNEAQ (reference sequence). Deletions cut 1 base from V and 0 bases from J, with 7 bases between. The DNA for the CDR3 is TGTGCCAGCAGCTTAGGGGGCGATAGCAATCAGCCCCAGCATTTT. Amino acids: CASSLGGDSNQPQHF.

This rearrangement joins TRBV9 to TRBJ2-1; TRBD2 might be the D (5 bases). Germline CDR1 SGDLS, CDR2 YYNGEE. The CDR3 sequence is 14 residues long. V was shortened by 0 bases and J by 7 bases, with 11 bases between the two germline ends. The CDR3 here is CASSVATRGNEQFF. Written as DNA, the CDR3 is TGTGCCAGCAGCGTAGCTACTCGGGGAAATGAGCAGTTCTTC.

In regard to this clone: The sample holds other DNA sequences that translate to the same CDR3. The chain uses TRBV9 and TRBJ2-7, with D perhaps matching TRBD1 (6 bases). Germline assignment: CDR1 SGDLS and CDR2 YYNGEE. V gave up 0 bases and J gave up 3 bases, with 10 bases separating them. The CDR3 consists of 14 residues. CDR3 DNA: TGTGCCAGCAGCGTAGGCGGCAGGGGCTACGAGCAGTACTTC. It yields the protein CASSVGGRGYEQYF.